These 8 T cell receptor beta chains share one sample of origin, sequenced in a study of graft-versus-host responses after intestinal transplantation. Assay: immunoSEQ multiplex PCR; the TCRdb copy retains only in-frame clones and omits some. The sample lists approximately 90,000 clones, 82% occurring once. Their antigen targets remain unknown. Sequenced here: unstimulated CD4+ T cells sorted from spleen or lymph node cells, sampled before intestinal transplant. The source is a human donor who received an intestinal transplant.

This chain uses TRBV19 with TRBJ2-7; 8 nucleotides line up with TRBD1. The CDR3 loop spans 18 amino acids. Trimming at V came to 9 bases and at J to 0 bases, leaving 19 bases not matched to a gene. Germline V lookup: CDR1 LNHDA, CDR2 SQIVND (reference sequence). The CDR3 nucleotides are TGTGCCAGCCCGACGAGATATCGAGGACAGGGCCTCTCCTACGAGCAGTACTTC. It encodes CASPTRYRGQGLSYEQYF.

The CDR3 protein is CASSSQRTSGRVEQFF. The CDR3 region has the DNA TGTGCCAGCAGTTCCCAACGGACTAGCGGGAGGGTTGAGCAGTTCTTC. V gene TRBV28 combines with J gene TRBJ2-1, with 15 bases identical to TRBD2. The V and J ends lost 4 bases and 9 bases, in that order; junction bases with no gene match: 7. In germline, CDR1 is MDHEN, CDR2 SYDVKM. The CDR3 spans 16 residues.

The rearrangement joins TRBV5-6 to TRBJ2-1; D perhaps matches TRBD2 (6 bases). The CDR3 is 15 residues long. Germline values: CDR1 SGHDT, CDR2 YYEEEE. The V and J ends lost 1 base and 8 bases respectively, with 16 bases between them. The CDR3 DNA follows: TGTGCCAGCAGCTTGCGAGGAGGGTTGGGGGATGAGCAGTTCTTC. This sequence encodes CASSLRGGLGDEQFF.

This rearrangement joins TRBV7-2 to TRBJ2-7; 7 bases fit TRBD2. V dropped 4 bases and J dropped 6; count of bases not matched to a gene: 24. The germline V gene has CDR1 SGHTA and CDR2 FQGNSA. The CDR3 loop spans 19 amino acids. In DNA, the CDR3 is TGTGCCAGCAGCTCCCCGCTTCGGGGGTCGGCGGGAGTCATCTCCGAGCAGTACTTC. This sequence encodes CASSSPLRGSAGVISEQYF.

The V gene is TRBV7-9, the J gene TRBJ2-3; TRBD2 matches at 9 bases. The CDR3 loop spans 16 amino acids. V was pared by 3 bases and J by 3 bases, with 7 bases of the junction left unmatched. Germline-derived CDR1 and CDR2 are SEHNR and FQNEAQ (reference sequence). Written as DNA, the CDR3 is TGTGCCAGCAGCTTGAGGGCGGGAGGGTCGACAGATACGCAGTATTTT. It is translated as CASSLRAGGSTDTQYF.

This clone has just one count. The chain couples TRBV4-2 to TRBJ2-3; 8 nucleotides align to TRBD2. Germline V lookup: CDR1 LGHNA, CDR2 YNFKEQ. The length of the CDR3 is 17 residues. The trim removed 1 base at V and 3 bases at J, leaving 9 bases unmatched. The CDR3: CASSQVWSGGRTDTQYF. CDR3 nucleotide sequence: TGTGCCAGCAGCCAAGTATGGAGCGGGGGTAGGACAGATACGCAGTATTTT.

V is TRBV7-8 and J is TRBJ2-7; 7 positions match TRBD2. Trimming took 5 bases from V and 5 from J; bases not matched to a gene: 6. The CDR3 loop spans 13 amino acids. CDR1 and CDR2 from the germline V gene are SGHVS and FQNEAQ. The DNA for the CDR3 is TGTGCCAGCAGCCCGGGACTAAGGGACGAGCAGTACTTC. This codes for CASSPGLRDEQYF. Drawing the rest from reference TRBV7-8 and TRBJ2-7, the complete variable domain is GAGVSQSPRYKVAKRGQDVALRCDPISGHVSLFWYQQALGQGPEFLTYFQNEAQLDKSGLPSDRFFAERPEGSVSTLKIQRTQQEDSAVYLCASSPGLRDEQYFGPGTRLTVT.

This clone was detected once. The rearrangement uses TRBV5-4 and TRBJ2-6; D is ambiguous. Trimming took off 0 bases at V and 1 base at J, with 8 bases between the two ends. Germline values: CDR1 SGHNT, CDR2 YYREEE (reference sequence). This CDR3 contains 16 residues. CDR3 in amino acids: CASSLEAASGANVLTF. CDR3 coding DNA: TGTGCCAGCAGCTTGGAGGCGGCATCTGGGGCCAACGTCCTGACTTTC.